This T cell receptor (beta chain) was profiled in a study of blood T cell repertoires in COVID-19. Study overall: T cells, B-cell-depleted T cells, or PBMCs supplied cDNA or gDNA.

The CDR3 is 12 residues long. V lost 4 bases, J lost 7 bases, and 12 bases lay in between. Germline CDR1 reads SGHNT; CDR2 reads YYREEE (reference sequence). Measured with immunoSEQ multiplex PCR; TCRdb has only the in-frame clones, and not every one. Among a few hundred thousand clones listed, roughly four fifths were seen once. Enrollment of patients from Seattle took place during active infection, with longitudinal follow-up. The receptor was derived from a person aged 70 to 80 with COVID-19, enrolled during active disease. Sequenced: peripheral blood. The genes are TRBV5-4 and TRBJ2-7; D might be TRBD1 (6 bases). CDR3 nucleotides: TGTGCCAGCAGCCCTCGGACAGAAGAGCAGTACTTC. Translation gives CASSPRTEEQYF.